These 27 T cell receptor beta chains share one sample of origin, sequenced in a study of PD-L1 blockade in urothelial cancer. Time point given: pretreatment peripheral blood. This table comes from immunoSEQ multiplex PCR, and its TCRdb copy is limited to in-frame clones, with some not included. The sample includes about 55,000 clones, 75% to 90% of them seen just once. Sequenced here: PBMCs, sampled around atezolizumab (anti-PD-L1) treatment. These receptors came from a man aged 50 or older with urothelial cancer.

The chain is built from TRBV5-1 and TRBJ2-7; TRBD2 aligns across 11 bases. There are 18 residues in the CDR3. Losses at the gene ends were 3 bases for V and 3 bases for J; bases not matched to a gene: 14. CDR1 and CDR2 from the germline V gene are SGHRS and YFSETQ. The DNA of the CDR3 is TGCGCCAGCAGCTCCCTAGGGGTACTAGCGGGGGTCGTCTACGAGCAGTACTTC. Amino acids: CASSSLGVLAGVVYEQYF.

The CDR3 reads CASSVRVYDTQYF. The CDR3 region has the DNA TGTGCCAGCAGTGTCCGAGTGTATGATACGCAGTATTTT. The gene calls are TRBV6-4 and TRBJ2-3; D is undetermined. The V end was cut by 4 bases, the J end by 6 bases, with 11 bases between. The germline CDR1 and CDR2 sequences are MRHNA and SNTAGT. This CDR3 comprises 13 residues.

A note on this clone: A read error may account for a junction end that differs from germline. The rearrangement links TRBV20-1 to TRBJ2-1; D might be TRBD2 (5 bases). Germline lookup yields CDR1 DFQATT and CDR2 SNEGSKA (reference sequence). The CDR3 extends over 11 amino acids. CDR3 region: CSTREGSEQFF. CDR3 DNA sequence: TGCAGTACTAGAGAAGGGAGTGAGCAGTTCTTC.

The genes are TRBV28 and TRBJ2-1; D possibly corresponds to TRBD1 (5 bases). The CDR3 sequence is 11 residues long. The V gene lost 10 bases and the J gene lost 9 bases, with 13 bases spanning the gap. Germline V CDR1 and CDR2: MDHEN, SYDVKM. CDR3 protein: CATGAGFEQFF. CDR3 nucleotides: TGTGCCACGGGCGCAGGGTTTGAGCAGTTCTTC.

This chain uses TRBV11-3 with TRBJ2-3, with 8 bases identical to TRBD1. CDR1 SGHNT and CDR2 YENEEA come from the germline V gene. J was trimmed by 0 bases and V by 5 bases; bases with no gene match: 4. This CDR3 has 15 amino acids. The CDR3 DNA sequence: TGTGCCAGCAGCCTTGGACAGGGTAGCACAGATACGCAGTATTTT. This codes for CASSLGQGSTDTQYF.

This clone occurred once. The chain joins TRBV19 to TRBJ1-5; D unresolved. The germline V gene encodes CDR1 LNHDA and CDR2 SQIVND (reference sequence). This CDR3 spans 14 amino acids. With 4 bases removed from V and 1 base from J, the gap between germline ends came to 8 bases. CDR3 sequence: CASSRTESNQPQHF. The CDR3 coding sequence is TGTGCCAGTAGTAGAACAGAGAGCAATCAGCCCCAGCATTTT.

Ten or more counts support this clone. The CDR3 spells CASSHQTGFDYGYTF. DNA for the CDR3: TGCGCCAGCAGCCATCAAACAGGGTTCGACTATGGCTACACCTTC. V and J are TRBV5-1 and TRBJ1-2; D is possibly TRBD1 (6 bases). This CDR3 has 15 amino acids. V was cut by 4 bases and J by 3 bases, with 16 bases left in between. From germline, CDR1 is SGHRS and CDR2 YFSETQ. Complete variable domain (other parts from reference TRBV5-1 and TRBJ1-2): KAGVTQTPRYLIKTRGQQVTLSCSPISGHRSVSWYQQTPGQGLQFLFEYFSETQRNKGNFPGRFSGRQFSNSRSEMNVSTLELGDSALYLCASSHQTGFDYGYTFGSGTRLTVV.

The V gene is TRBV9, the J gene TRBJ2-1; 11 bases agree with TRBD2. Germline V lookup: CDR1 SGDLS, CDR2 YYNGEE. Germline trimming cut 0 bases from V and 8 bases from J; bases unmatched to any gene: 4. This CDR3 is built from 15 residues. The CDR3 nucleotides read TGTGCCAGCAGCGTAGTTAGCGGGGGGGCATATGAGCAGTTCTTC. It encodes CASSVVSGGAYEQFF.

The chain is built from TRBV15 and TRBJ2-1; 13 positions match TRBD2. V lost 1 base, J lost 6 bases, and 3 bases stayed unmatched. The CDR3 contains 16 residues. Germline CDR1 and CDR2: LNHNV and YYDKDF (reference sequence). The CDR3 DNA reads TGTGCCACCAGCAGAGGAGGACTAGCGGGGGTCAATGAGCAGTTCTTC. Translation: CATSRGGLAGVNEQFF. The whole variable domain, filled in from reference TRBV15 and TRBJ2-1, reads DAMVIQNPRYQVTQFGKPVTLSCSQTLNHNVMYWYQQKSSQAPKLLFHYYDKDFNNEADTPDNFQSRRPNTSFCFLDIRSPGLGDTAMYLCATSRGGLAGVNEQFFGPGTRLTVL.

The chain couples TRBV6-1 to TRBJ1-6; D call uncertain. This CDR3 comprises 13 residues. Between the trimmed V and J ends, which lost 6 bases and 4 bases, there was a span of 7 bases. In germline, CDR1 is MNHNS, CDR2 SASEGT. The CDR3 spells CASRTLYNSPLHF. The CDR3 DNA is TGTGCCAGCAGAACACTATATAATTCACCCCTCCACTTT.

The chain recombines TRBV7-8 with TRBJ1-5; 11 bases line up with TRBD1. The trim removed 4 bases at V and 4 bases at J, leaving 3 bases unmatched. The germline V gene encodes CDR1 SGHVS and CDR2 FQNEAQ. The CDR3 contains 15 residues. The CDR3 region is CASSSGQGANQPQHF. As DNA, the CDR3 is TGTGCCAGCAGCTCAGGACAGGGGGCGAATCAGCCCCAGCATTTT.

The V gene is TRBV5-7, the J gene TRBJ1-5, with 7 bases matching TRBD1. Being an ORF, TRBV5-7 has a function that is uncertain. Trimming cost V 5 bases and J 2 bases; bases outside gene matches: 13. The CDR3 covers 17 residues. In nucleotides, the CDR3 is TGTGCCAGCAGTCGGGACAGCCTGACCTTTGGCAATCAGCCCCAGCATTTT. It is translated as CASSRDSLTFGNQPQHF.

This clone was counted a few times. CDR3 sequence (DNA): TGTGCCAGCAGCTTAGGTCCGGGACAGGGGGTTCAGCCCCAGCATTTT. Translated, it gives CASSLGPGQGVQPQHF. The chain uses TRBV7-8 and TRBJ1-5; 11 bases fit TRBD1. The CDR3 spans 16 residues. Germline V CDR1 and CDR2: SGHVS, FQNEAQ. J was trimmed by 6 bases and V by 1 base; bases with no gene match: 5.

This chain uses TRBV5-1 with TRBJ2-5, with D unclear. Germline-derived CDR1 and CDR2 are SGHRS and YFSETQ. The CDR3 totals 14 residues. Between the trimmed V and J ends, which lost 2 bases and 1 base, there was a span of 9 bases. This CDR3 reads CASSFYLVQETQYF. The CDR3, as DNA: TGCGCCAGCAGCTTTTATCTAGTCCAAGAGACCCAGTACTTC.

The chain carries TRBV6-4 and TRBJ2-3; 8 nucleotides line up with TRBD2. The CDR3 sequence is 15 residues long. V lost 6 bases to trimming and J lost 5 bases; unmatched junction nucleotides: 10. CDR1 MRHNA and CDR2 SNTAGT come from the germline V gene. CDR3 loop: CASRPMAGGGDTQYF. CDR3 DNA: TGTGCCAGCAGACCCATGGCGGGGGGTGGAGATACGCAGTATTTT.

The chain couples TRBV5-1 to TRBJ2-3; 7 bases fit TRBD1. Germline values: CDR1 SGHRS, CDR2 YFSETQ. CDR3 length: 13 residues. V lost 4 bases and J lost 7; bases outside the gene matches: 6. Here the CDR3 DNA reads TGCGCCAGCAGCGTCGGGACAGACAATACGCAGTATTTT. This translates into CASSVGTDNTQYF.

This rearrangement joins TRBV5-6 to TRBJ2-7; no clear D gene. V gave up 7 bases and J gave up 9 bases, with 20 bases separating them. This CDR3 has 13 residues. CDR1 and CDR2 (germline): SGHDT, YYEEEE. The CDR3 nucleotides are TGTGCCAGCTACTTTCAAGACCCAGCAGGGCAGTACTTC. Protein sequence: CASYFQDPAGQYF.

The J gene is TRBJ1-5, the V gene TRBV28; TRBD1 is a possible D gene (5 bases). Trimming shortened V by 5 bases and J by 3 bases, and 14 bases separated the two germline ends. Looked up from germline, CDR1 is MDHEN and CDR2 is SYDVKM. This CDR3 contains 15 residues. CDR3 loop: CASSALRGDNQPQHF. DNA of the CDR3: TGTGCCAGCAGTGCCTTACGGGGGGACAATCAGCCCCAGCATTTT.

This chain joins TRBV6-1 and TRBJ1-2; D gene unclear. Germline loops: CDR1 MNHNS, CDR2 SASEGT. The CDR3 length is 13 residues. V lost 4 bases to trimming and J lost 2 bases, with 8 bases between them. The CDR3 coding sequence is TGTGCCAGCAGTGTGTCCGGGAACTATGGCTACACCTTC. It specifies CASSVSGNYGYTF.

The chain has TRBV18 and TRBJ2-7; 12 nucleotides match TRBD2. The V gene's germline CDR1 is KGHSH and CDR2 LQKENI. CDR3 length: 17 residues. V lost 4 bases and J lost 1; bases outside the gene matches: 8. The CDR3 region is CASSRDGTSGYSYEQYF. As DNA, the CDR3 is TGTGCCAGCTCACGGGACGGGACTAGCGGGTATTCCTACGAGCAGTACTTC. The complete variable domain, with remaining parts taken from reference TRBV18 and TRBJ2-7, reads NAGVMQNPRHLVRRRGQEARLRCSPMKGHSHVYWYRQLPEEGLKFMVYLQKENIIDESGMPKERFSAEFPKEGPSILRIQQVVRGDSAAYFCASSRDGTSGYSYEQYFGPGTRLTVT.

This clone was detected only once. The V and J genes are TRBV15 and TRBJ1-1; unclear D gene. Germline V lookup: CDR1 LNHNV, CDR2 YYDKDF (reference sequence). This CDR3 is built from 17 residues. V shed 0 bases and J shed 3 bases, with 17 bases lying between them. CDR3 nucleotide sequence: TGTGCCACCAGCAGAGACGGGTTTGCTATGAGGGACACTGAAGCTTTCTTT. Protein sequence: CATSRDGFAMRDTEAFF. The full variable domain, in which reference TRBV15 and TRBJ1-1 provide the parts outside the CDR3, is DAMVIQNPRYQVTQFGKPVTLSCSQTLNHNVMYWYQQKSSQAPKLLFHYYDKDFNNEADTPDNFQSRRPNTSFCFLDIRSPGLGDTAMYLCATSRDGFAMRDTEAFFGQGTRLTVV.

V and J are TRBV4-3 and TRBJ2-3; 13 nucleotides agree with TRBD2. V trimming: 0 bases; J trimming: 0 bases; junction bases outside the gene matches: 12. This CDR3 has 21 amino acids. CDR1 and CDR2 from the germline V gene are LGHNA and YSLEER. CDR3 bases: TGCGCCAGCAGCCAAGATTTTACCGGACTAGCGGGAGCCTCTAGCACAGATACGCAGTATTTT. This translates into CASSQDFTGLAGASSTDTQYF.

J is TRBJ1-2 and V is TRBV5-1; the match to TRBD1 covers 8 bases. This CDR3 is 13 amino acids long. The V gene's germline CDR1 is SGHRS and CDR2 YFSETQ. V lost 3 bases to trimming and J lost 8 bases; unmatched junction nucleotides: 6. The CDR3 DNA follows: TGCGCCAGCAGCTGGACAGGGAATGAAGGCTACACCTTC. This sequence encodes CASSWTGNEGYTF.

This chain connects TRBV11-2 to TRBJ2-2; 7 bases fit TRBD2. The ends lost 1 base at V and 3 bases at J; junction bases unmatched: 8. The CDR3 length is 17 residues. In germline, CDR1 is SGHAT, CDR2 FQNNGV. CDR3 in amino acids: CASSLVRFLADTGELFF. CDR3 sequence (DNA): TGTGCCAGCAGCTTAGTCCGTTTTCTAGCGGACACCGGGGAGCTGTTTTTT.

This clone was seen a single time. The chain employs TRBV2 and TRBJ1-1, with D tentatively TRBD1 (6 bases). The V end lost 6 bases, the J end lost 5 bases, and 19 bases lay between the germline ends. Germline V CDR1 and CDR2: SNHLY, FYNNEI. The CDR3 covers 15 residues. Written as DNA, the CDR3 is TGTGCCAGCAGAGGGACGACAGGAAGCAATACTGAAGCTTTCTTT. This gives the protein CASRGTTGSNTEAFF.

This chain joins TRBV18 and TRBJ2-7; 13 bases agree with TRBD2. Trimming removed 3 bases from V and 2 bases from J; junction bases left unmatched: 4. The CDR3 runs to 16 residues. CDR1 is KGHSH and CDR2 is LQKENI in the germline V gene. In DNA, the CDR3 is TGTGCCAGCTCACCCTGGACTAGCGGGAGTGCCTACGAGCAGTACTTC. Residues: CASSPWTSGSAYEQYF.

The chain is built from TRBV5-4 and TRBJ2-7; 12 bases align to TRBD1. Germline V gives CDR1 SGHNT, CDR2 YYREEE (reference sequence). The trim removed 3 bases at V and 6 bases at J, leaving 13 bases unmatched. CDR3 length: 17 residues. The CDR3 bases are TGTGCCAGCAGCTCCCGCCGGACCCGGGACAGGGGGCGCGAGCAGTACTTC. Protein sequence: CASSSRRTRDRGREQYF.